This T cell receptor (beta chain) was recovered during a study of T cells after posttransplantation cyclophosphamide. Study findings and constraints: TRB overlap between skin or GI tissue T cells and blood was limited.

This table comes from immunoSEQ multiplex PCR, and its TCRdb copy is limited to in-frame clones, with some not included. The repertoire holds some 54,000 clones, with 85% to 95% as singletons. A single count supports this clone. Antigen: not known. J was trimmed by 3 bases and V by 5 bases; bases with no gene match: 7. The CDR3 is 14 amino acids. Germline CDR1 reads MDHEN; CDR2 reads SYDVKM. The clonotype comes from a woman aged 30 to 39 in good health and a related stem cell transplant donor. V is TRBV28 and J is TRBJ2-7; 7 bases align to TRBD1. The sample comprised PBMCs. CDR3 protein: CASSRSGQLYEQYF. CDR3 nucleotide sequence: TGTGCCAGCAGTCGCTCGGGACAGCTCTACGAGCAGTACTTC.